This TCR beta chain was sequenced during a study of T cells in Graves' hyperthyroidism and ophthalmopathy. There were TCR beta CDR3 regions amplified from RNA transcripts. The TCR CDR3 was amplified in a first-round RT-PCR using the HTBI primer set. TCRdb fed the multiplex PCR reads into MiXCR, producing one record per CDR3 protein. The sample has around 200,000 distinct CDR3 sequences, approximately 20% seen once. In regard to this clonotype: This may come from a read error, since a much larger clone is one base off.

The germline CDR1 and CDR2 sequences are SNHLY and FYNNEI. Trimming removed 7 bases at V and 1 base at J, with 11 bases between. The CDR3 loop spans 13 amino acids. This receptor was obtained from a man aged 40-49 years with Graves' hyperthyroidism. This chain uses TRBV2 with TRBJ2-7; D is undetermined. Input material: blood. The CDR3 bases are TGTGCCAGCACACGCAGACCTTCCTACGAGCAGTACTTC. This encodes CASTRRPSYEQYF.